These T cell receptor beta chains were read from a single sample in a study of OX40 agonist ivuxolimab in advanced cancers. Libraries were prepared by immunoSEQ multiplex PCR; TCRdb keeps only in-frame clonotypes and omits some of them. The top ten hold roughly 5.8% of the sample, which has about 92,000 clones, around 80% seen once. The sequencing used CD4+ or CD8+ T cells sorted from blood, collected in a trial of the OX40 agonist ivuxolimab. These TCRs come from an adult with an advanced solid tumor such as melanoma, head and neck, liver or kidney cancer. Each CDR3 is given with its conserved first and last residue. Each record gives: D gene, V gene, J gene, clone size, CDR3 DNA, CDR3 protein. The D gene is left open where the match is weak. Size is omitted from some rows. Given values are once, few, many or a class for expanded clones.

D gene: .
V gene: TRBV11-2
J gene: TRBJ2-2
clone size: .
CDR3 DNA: TGTGCCAGCCAGGGGGCTAGCGGCCTAAACACCGGGGAGCTGTTTTTT
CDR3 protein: CASQGASGLNTGELFF

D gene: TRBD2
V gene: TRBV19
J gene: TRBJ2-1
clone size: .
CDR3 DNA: TGTGCCAGTAGTATGATTGGCGGGGGGTACAATGAGCAGTTCTTC
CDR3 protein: CASSMIGGGYNEQFF

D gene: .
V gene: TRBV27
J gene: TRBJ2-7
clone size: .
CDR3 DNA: TGTGCCAGCAGTAAGTCAGGAACCTACGAGCAGTACTTC
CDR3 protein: CASSKSGTYEQYF

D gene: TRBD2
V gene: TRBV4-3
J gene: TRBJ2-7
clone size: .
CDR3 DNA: TGCGCCAGCAGGAGCGGGACCAGTTTGGGGGAGCAGTACTTC
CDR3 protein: CASRSGTSLGEQYF

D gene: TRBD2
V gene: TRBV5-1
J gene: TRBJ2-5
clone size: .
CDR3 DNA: TGCGCCAGCAGCTTGTGGGAGGGCGAAGAGACCCAGTACTTC
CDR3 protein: CASSLWEGEETQYF

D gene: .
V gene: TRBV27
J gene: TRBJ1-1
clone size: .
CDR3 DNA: TGTGCCAGCAAGATCCAGGGGAACACTGAAGCTTTCTTT
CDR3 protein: CASKIQGNTEAFF

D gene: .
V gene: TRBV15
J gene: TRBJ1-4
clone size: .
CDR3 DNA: TGTGCCACCAGCGCCCGGGGGGTGGCTTCCTTAACAACTAATGAAAAACTGTTTTTT
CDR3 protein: CATSARGVASLTTNEKLFF

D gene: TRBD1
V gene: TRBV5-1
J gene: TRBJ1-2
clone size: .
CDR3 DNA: TGCGCCAGCAGCTTGGACCAGGGGGACTATGGCTACACCTTC
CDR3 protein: CASSLDQGDYGYTF

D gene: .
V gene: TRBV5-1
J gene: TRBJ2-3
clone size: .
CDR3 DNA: TGCGCCAGCAGCTTGAATTTAGGTGGAGCGGATACGCAGTATTTT
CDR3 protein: CASSLNLGGADTQYF

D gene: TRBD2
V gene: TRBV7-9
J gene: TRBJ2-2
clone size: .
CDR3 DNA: TGTGCCAGCAGCCCCAACCCGCTGACTAGCGGAAACACCGGGGAGCTGTTTTTT
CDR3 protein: CASSPNPLTSGNTGELFF

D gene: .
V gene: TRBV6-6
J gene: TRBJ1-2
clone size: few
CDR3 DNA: TGTGCCAGCAGTCCCGACACGAACTATGGCTACACCTTC
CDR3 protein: CASSPDTNYGYTF

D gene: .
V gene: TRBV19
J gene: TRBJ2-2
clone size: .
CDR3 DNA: TGTGCCAGTAGTAAAACTAAGAACACCGGGGAGCTGTTTTTT
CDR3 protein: CASSKTKNTGELFF

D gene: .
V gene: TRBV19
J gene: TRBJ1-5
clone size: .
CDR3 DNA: TGTGCCAGTAGTCCCAGGGAGGATAGTCAGCCCCAGCATTTT
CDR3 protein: CASSPREDSQPQHF

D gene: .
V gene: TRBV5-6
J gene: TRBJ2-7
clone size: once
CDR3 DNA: TGTGCCAGCAGCTTGAGGGGGTCCGAGCAGTACTTC
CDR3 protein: CASSLRGSEQYF

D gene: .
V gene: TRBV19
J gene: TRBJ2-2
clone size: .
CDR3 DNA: TGTGCCAGTAGTATAGGGGCCGGGGGCGGACACACCGGGGAGCTGTTTTTT
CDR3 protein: CASSIGAGGGHTGELFF

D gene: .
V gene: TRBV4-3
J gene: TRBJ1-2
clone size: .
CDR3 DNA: TGCGCCAGCAGCCAAGAACAGGGCCTTGGCTACACCTTC
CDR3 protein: CASSQEQGLGYTF

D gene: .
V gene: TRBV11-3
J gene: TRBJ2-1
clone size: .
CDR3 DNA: TGTGCCAGCAGCCCCACCAGCCTGCACAATGAGCAGTTCTTC
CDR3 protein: CASSPTSLHNEQFF

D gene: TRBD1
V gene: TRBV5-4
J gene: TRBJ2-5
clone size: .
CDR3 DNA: TGTGCCAGCAGCCTCCGGGACAGCGAAAAGACCCAGTACTTC
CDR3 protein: CASSLRDSEKTQYF

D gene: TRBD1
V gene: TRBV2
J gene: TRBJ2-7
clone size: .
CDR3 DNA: TGTGCCAGCAAAATACCGACAGGGACCTACGAGCAGTACTTC
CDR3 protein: CASKIPTGTYEQYF

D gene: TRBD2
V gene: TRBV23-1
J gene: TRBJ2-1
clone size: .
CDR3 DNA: TGCGCCAGCAGTCAATCGAGGAAAACGGGAGGGAGATCGGCGCAGTTCTTC
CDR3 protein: CASSQSRKTGGRSAQFF

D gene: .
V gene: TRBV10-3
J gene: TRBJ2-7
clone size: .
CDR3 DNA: TGTGCCATCAGACCGGAAGGGGGTGAGCAGTACTTC
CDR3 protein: CAIRPEGGEQYF

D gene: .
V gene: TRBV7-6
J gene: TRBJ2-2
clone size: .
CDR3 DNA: TGTGCCAGCAGCACCGTCATGGGAGCGGCGAACCTTAACACCGGGGAGCTGTTTTTT
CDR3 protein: CASSTVMGAANLNTGELFF

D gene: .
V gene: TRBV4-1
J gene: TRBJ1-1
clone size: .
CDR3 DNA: TGCGCCAGCAGCCAATCCCCAGTGGCAACTTTCTTT
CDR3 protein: CASSQSPVATFF

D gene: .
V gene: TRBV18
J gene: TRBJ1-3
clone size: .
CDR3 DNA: TGTGCCAGCTCACCACAGGGCTCTGGAAACACCATATATTTT
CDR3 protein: CASSPQGSGNTIYF

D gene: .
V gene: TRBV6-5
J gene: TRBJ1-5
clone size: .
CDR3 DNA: TGTGCCAGCAGTTACTCGGGGGGCAACAATCAGCCCCAGCATTTT
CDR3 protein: CASSYSGGNNQPQHF

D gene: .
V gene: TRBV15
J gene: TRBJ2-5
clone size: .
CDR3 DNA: TGTGCCACCGCCCTAGGCCAAGAGACCCAGTACTTC
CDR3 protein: CATALGQETQYF

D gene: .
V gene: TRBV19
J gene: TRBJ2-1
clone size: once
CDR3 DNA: TGTGCCAGTATTGGCGGAAACTACAATGAGCAGTTCTTC
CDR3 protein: CASIGGNYNEQFF

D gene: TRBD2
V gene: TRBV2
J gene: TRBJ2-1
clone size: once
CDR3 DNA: TGTGCCAGCAGTCTGACTAGCGACCCCCTCAATGAGCAGTTCTTC
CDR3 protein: CASSLTSDPLNEQFF

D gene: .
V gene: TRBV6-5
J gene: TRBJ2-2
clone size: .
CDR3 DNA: TGTGCCAGCAGCTTAGCGGTTCTGAACACCGGGGAGCTGTTTTTT
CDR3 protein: CASSLAVLNTGELFF

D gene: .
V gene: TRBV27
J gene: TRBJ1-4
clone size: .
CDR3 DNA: TGTGCCAGCCCAGAGAGGGGCAACGAAAAACTGTTTTTT
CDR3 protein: CASPERGNEKLFF

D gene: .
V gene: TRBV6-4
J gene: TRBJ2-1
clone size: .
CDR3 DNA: TGTGCCAGCAGTGAGGGGTCGGGATATGAGCAGTTCTTC
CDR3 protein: CASSEGSGYEQFF

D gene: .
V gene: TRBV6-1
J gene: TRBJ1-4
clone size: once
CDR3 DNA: TGTGCCAGCAGTGATCTGGGGAGGGGGTTCTCTAATGAAAAACTGTTTTTT
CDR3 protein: CASSDLGRGFSNEKLFF

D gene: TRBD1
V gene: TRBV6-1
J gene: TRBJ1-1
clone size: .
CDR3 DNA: TGTGCCAGCAGTGGAACCGGGACAGGGTACACTGAAGCTTTCTTT
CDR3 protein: CASSGTGTGYTEAFF

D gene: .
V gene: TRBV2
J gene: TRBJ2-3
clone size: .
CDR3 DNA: TGTGCCAGCAGTGAGGGGGTTGGTACGCAGTATTTT
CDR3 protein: CASSEGVGTQYF

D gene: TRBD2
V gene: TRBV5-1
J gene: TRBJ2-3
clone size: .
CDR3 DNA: TGCGCCAGCAGCGCCCGACTAGCGGGGGCGGTAGATACGCAGTATTTT
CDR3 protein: CASSARLAGAVDTQYF

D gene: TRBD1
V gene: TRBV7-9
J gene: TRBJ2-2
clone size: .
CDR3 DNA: TGTGCCAGCAGCCCCTGGGACAGGGCGAGGAACGGGGAGCTGTTTTTT
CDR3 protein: CASSPWDRARNGELFF

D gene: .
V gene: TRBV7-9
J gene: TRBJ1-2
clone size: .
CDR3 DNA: TGTGCCAGCAGCCCCGAACCTCCTGGGATGAGGGGCTACACCTTC
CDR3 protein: CASSPEPPGMRGYTF